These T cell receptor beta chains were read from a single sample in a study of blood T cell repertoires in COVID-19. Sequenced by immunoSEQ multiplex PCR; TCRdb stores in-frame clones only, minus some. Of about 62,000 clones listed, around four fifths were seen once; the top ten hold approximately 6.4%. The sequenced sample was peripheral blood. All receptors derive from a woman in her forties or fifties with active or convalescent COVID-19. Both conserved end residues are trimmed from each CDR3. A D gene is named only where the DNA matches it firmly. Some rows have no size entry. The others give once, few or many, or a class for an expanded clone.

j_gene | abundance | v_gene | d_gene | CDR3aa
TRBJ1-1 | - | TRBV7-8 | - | ASSWDTNTEAF
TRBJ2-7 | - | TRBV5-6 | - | ASSFQGPHTYEQY
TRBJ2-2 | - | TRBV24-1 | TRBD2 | ATSEPSGMDTGELF
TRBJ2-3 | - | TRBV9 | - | ASSASSGTQY
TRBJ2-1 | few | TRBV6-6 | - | ASSYASSYNEQF
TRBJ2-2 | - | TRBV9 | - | ASSVRGLPNTGELF
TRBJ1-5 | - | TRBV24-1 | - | ATSGQALGQPQH
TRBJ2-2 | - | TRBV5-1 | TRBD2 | ASSLSASGRLGTGELF
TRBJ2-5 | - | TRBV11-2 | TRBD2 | ASSFREGETQY
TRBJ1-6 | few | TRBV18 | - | ASSPGGQYNSPLH
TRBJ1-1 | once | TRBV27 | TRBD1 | ASSLGQGFRTEAF
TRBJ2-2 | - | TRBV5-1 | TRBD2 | ASSPNPGLASGELF
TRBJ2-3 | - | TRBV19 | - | ASSIDRVDTQY
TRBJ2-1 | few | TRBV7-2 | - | ASSLAGPYYNEQF
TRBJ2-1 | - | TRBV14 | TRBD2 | ASSEIGLADSYNEQF
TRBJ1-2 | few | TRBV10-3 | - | AISESTGYGYT
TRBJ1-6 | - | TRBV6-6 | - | ASSYEGNNSPLH
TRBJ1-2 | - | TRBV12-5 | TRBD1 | ASGLGQGARGYT
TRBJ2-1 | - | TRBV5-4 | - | ASSLRGAREQF
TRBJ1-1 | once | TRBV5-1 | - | ASSLVGAPNTEAF
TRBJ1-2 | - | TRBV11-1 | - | ASSFTSNYGYT
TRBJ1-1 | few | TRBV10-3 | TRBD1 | AISGPPGQGNGKTEAF
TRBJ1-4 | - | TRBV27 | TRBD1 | ASSPLRGSNEKLF
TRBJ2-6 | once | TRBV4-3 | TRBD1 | ASSQGDRTGANVLT
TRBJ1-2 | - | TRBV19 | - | ASSNQEGGYT
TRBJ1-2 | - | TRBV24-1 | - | ATSDWAVPYGYT
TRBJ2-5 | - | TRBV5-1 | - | ASSSEWGRWRQETQY
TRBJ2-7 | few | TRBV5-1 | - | ASSLDLAPYEQY
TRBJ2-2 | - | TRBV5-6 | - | ASSLPLGELF
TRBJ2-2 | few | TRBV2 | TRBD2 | ASSDTSGRVRAGELF
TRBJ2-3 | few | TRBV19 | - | ASSISGSSNTDTQY
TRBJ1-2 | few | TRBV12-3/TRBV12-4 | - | ATKNRGSYGYT
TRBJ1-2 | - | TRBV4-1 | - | ASSQPGARDGYT
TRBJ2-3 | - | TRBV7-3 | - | ASSLSVNTDTQY
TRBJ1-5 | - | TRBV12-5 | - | ASGLALWSSPQH